A selection of T cell receptor beta chains follows, all from one sample in a study of cytomegalovirus exposure and HLA in healthy donors. TCRdb's table, derived via immunoSEQ multiplex PCR, lists solely in-frame clones and lacks some. The table for this sample gives about 58,000 clones. Sample: PBMCs. Every receptor here comes from a male donor in good health and CMV-seronegative. Each CDR3 is given with its conserved first and last residue. D genes are given only for firm matches. Size is stated for part of the rows, as once, few or many counts, or as a class when the clone is expanded.

j_call clone_size d_call v_call cdr3_nt cdr3_aa
TRBJ2-7 NA NA TRBV4-1 TGCGCCAGCAGCCAAGATCAGTCCTCGGAGGTGATGTACGAGCAGTACTTC CASSQDQSSEVMYEQYF
TRBJ2-7 NA NA TRBV11-2 TGTGCCAGCAGCTTTGGGGACAACTCCTACGAGCAGTACTTC CASSFGDNSYEQYF
TRBJ2-1 NA TRBD2 TRBV7-3 TGTGCCAGCAGCTTTCGCACTAGCGGGGTCTACAATGAGCAGTTCTTC CASSFRTSGVYNEQFF
TRBJ2-1 NA NA TRBV7-3 TGTGCCAGCAGCTTAACGACTCCCGGAACAGGGTTCCATTACAATGAGCAGTTCTTC CASSLTTPGTGFHYNEQFF
TRBJ2-7 NA NA TRBV28 TGTGCCAGCAGTTTATACGGTAGCGGTAGCCTCGAGCAGTACTTC CASSLYGSGSLEQYF
TRBJ1-2 NA TRBD1 TRBV5-8 TGTGCCAGCATCCCGCGGGCAGGGGGCGTCTATGGCTACACCTTC CASIPRAGGVYGYTF
TRBJ2-2 NA TRBD1 TRBV7-8 TGTGCCAGCAGCTTAGAGGGACAGATGAACACCGGGGAGCTGTTTTTT CASSLEGQMNTGELFF
TRBJ2-5 NA NA TRBV4-3 TGCGCCAGCAGCCAGGGTTGGAGGGGCGAGACCCAGTACTTC CASSQGWRGETQYF
TRBJ2-2 NA NA TRBV9 TGTGCCAGCAGCGTAGTCGGGGGTGTGGGGGAGCTGTTTTTT CASSVVGGVGELFF
TRBJ2-5 medium-sized TRBD1 TRBV29-1 TGCAGCGTCCCTTACGGACAGGGACAAGAGACCCAGTACTTC CSVPYGQGQETQYF
TRBJ2-1 NA TRBD2 TRBV15 TGTGCCACCAGCAAGGAGACGGGAGGCGACAATGAGCAGTTCTTC CATSKETGGDNEQFF
TRBJ2-6 NA NA TRBV11-2 TGTGCCAGCAGCCCTCCTTTAGCGAATGGGGCCAACGTCCTGACTTTC CASSPPLANGANVLTF
TRBJ2-1 NA TRBD2 TRBV5-1 TGCGCCAGCAGCTCCCTCAGCGGGAGCTCCGACAATGAGCAGTTCTTC CASSSLSGSSDNEQFF
TRBJ2-7 NA NA TRBV28 TGTGCCAGCAGTTTTAGAAAACCGCTAAGCGCCTACGAGCAGTACTTC CASSFRKPLSAYEQYF
TRBJ1-2 NA NA TRBV9 TGTGCCAGCAGTGCTGCAGGGTCCACTGGGGGCTACACCTTC CASSAAGSTGGYTF
TRBJ1-2 NA NA TRBV4-3 TGCGCCAGCAGCCCCAGGGCCACGCAGGCCTATGGCTACACCTTC CASSPRATQAYGYTF
TRBJ2-3 NA NA TRBV5-1 TGCGCCAGCAGCTTCGAGGAGGGACTGGGGGATACGCAGTATTTT CASSFEEGLGDTQYF
TRBJ1-2 NA NA TRBV5-1 TGCGCCAGCAGCTCGGGGGGGACTACAGGAGACTATGGCTACGCCTTC CASSSGGTTGDYGYAF
TRBJ2-7 NA NA TRBV7-2 TGTGCCAGCAGCGGGCGGACTGTTCGCTACGAGCAGTACTTC CASSGRTVRYEQYF
TRBJ1-1 NA TRBD1 TRBV12-5 TGTGCTAGTGGTTTGGACAGGGGCCTCTCACTGGACACTGAAGCTTTCTTT CASGLDRGLSLDTEAFF
TRBJ2-5 NA NA TRBV5-1 TGCGCCAGCAGCTTCAATCGGGAAGGAGCGGGAGAGACCCAGTACTTC CASSFNREGAGETQYF
TRBJ2-7 NA NA TRBV20-1 TGCAGTGCTTTAAATTTCTATGAGCAGTACTTC CSALNFYEQYF
TRBJ2-5 NA TRBD2 TRBV7-8 TGTGCCAGCAGCTTGGTGACTAGCGGGGGCCTGAGGGGAGAGACCCAGTACTTC CASSLVTSGGLRGETQYF
TRBJ1-2 NA TRBD1 TRBV7-2 TGTGCCAGCAGCTCCCCCCGGGACAGGGTCAATGGCTACACCTTC CASSSPRDRVNGYTF
TRBJ2-7 NA NA TRBV4-2 TGTGCCAGCAGCCAAAGGTCAGGCCCAGGGGACGAGCAGTACTTC CASSQRSGPGDEQYF
TRBJ2-1 NA TRBD1 TRBV9 TGTGCCAGCAGCCCGGGACAGGACAATGAGCAGTTCTTC CASSPGQDNEQFF
TRBJ1-3 NA NA TRBV10-3 TGTGCCATCAGGTCGGGAAACACCATATATTTT CAIRSGNTIYF
TRBJ2-1 NA TRBD2 TRBV4-1 TGCGCCAGCAGCCAAGTCAGAGCGGGAGCATACAATGAGCAGTTCTTC CASSQVRAGAYNEQFF
TRBJ2-3 NA TRBD1 TRBV19 TGTGCCAGTAGTCCGTGGGGACAGGACTTCGCAGATACGCAGTATTTT CASSPWGQDFADTQYF
TRBJ2-1 NA NA TRBV7-2 TGTGCCAGCAGCTTTACGCGGTACAATGAGCAGTTCTTC CASSFTRYNEQFF
TRBJ2-1 NA TRBD1 TRBV2 TGTGCCAGTCCTCCCGACAGGGGGCAGAATGAGCAGTTCTTC CASPPDRGQNEQFF
TRBJ1-5 NA TRBD1 TRBV6-6 TGTGCCAGCAGTTACGGGACAGGGAATAGCAATCAGCCCCAGCATTTT CASSYGTGNSNQPQHF
TRBJ2-1 NA NA TRBV4-2 TGTGCCAGCAGCCAATCCCCAACCGGGCCTAGGCGAGGGAATGAGCAGTTCTTC CASSQSPTGPRRGNEQFF
TRBJ2-2 NA TRBD1 TRBV28 TGTGCCAGCAGTCCGTCCCTTGGGGACAGCGAGAACACCGGGGAGCTGTTTTTT CASSPSLGDSENTGELFF
TRBJ1-5 NA TRBD1 TRBV27 TGTGCCAGCAGTTTATACCCCCCGACAGGGAGCAATCAGCCCCAGCATTTT CASSLYPPTGSNQPQHF
TRBJ2-5 NA NA TRBV5-1 TGCGCCAGCAGCTTGACGGGAGAAGAGACCCAGTACTTC CASSLTGEETQYF